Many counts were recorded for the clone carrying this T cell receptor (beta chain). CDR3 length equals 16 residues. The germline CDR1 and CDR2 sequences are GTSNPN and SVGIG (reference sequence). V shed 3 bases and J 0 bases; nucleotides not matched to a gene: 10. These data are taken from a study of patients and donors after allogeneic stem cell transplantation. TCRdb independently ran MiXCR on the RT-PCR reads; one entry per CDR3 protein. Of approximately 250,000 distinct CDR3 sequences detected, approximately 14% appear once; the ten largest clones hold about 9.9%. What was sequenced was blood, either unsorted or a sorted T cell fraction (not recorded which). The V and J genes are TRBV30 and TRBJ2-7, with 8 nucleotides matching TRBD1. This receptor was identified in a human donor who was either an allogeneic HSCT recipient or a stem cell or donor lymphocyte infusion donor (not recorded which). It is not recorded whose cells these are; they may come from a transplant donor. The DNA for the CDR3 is TGTGCCTGGAGAGGCCAGGGGGCTGGGAGCTCCTACGAGCAGTACTTC. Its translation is CAWRGQGAGSSYEQYF.